One and the same sample provided the 6 T cell receptor beta chains below, sequenced in a study of cytomegalovirus exposure and HLA in healthy donors. Primers included in the PCR were 60 Vbeta and 13 Jbeta primers. Generated by immunoSEQ multiplex PCR, the TCRdb table keeps only in-frame clones and is missing some. The repertoire holds more than 65,000 clones, about 74% seen once, with 11% in the top ten. What was sequenced was PBMCs. These receptor sequences come from a woman aged 55-69 years in good health and CMV-seropositive.

The rearrangement joins TRBV5-1 to TRBJ2-1; 13 positions agree with TRBD2. The CDR3 totals 15 residues. CDR1 is SGHRS and CDR2 is YFSETQ in the germline V gene. Losses at the gene ends were 4 bases for V and 8 bases for J; bases not matched to a gene: 6. The chain's CDR3 is CASSQLAGGDDEQFF. The CDR3 DNA is TGCGCCAGCAGCCAACTAGCGGGGGGGGACGATGAGCAGTTCTTC.

In its sample, this clone was seen once. The J gene is TRBJ1-2, the V gene TRBV28; possibly TRBD1 for D (5 bases). This CDR3 contains 16 residues. CDR1 is MDHEN and CDR2 is SYDVKM in the germline V gene. With 5 bases removed from V and 5 bases from J, the gap between germline ends came to 21 bases. CDR3 DNA: TGTGCCAGCAGTGGATCCGACAGTGGCCTAAGTTATGGCTACACCTTC. Translated: CASSGSDSGLSYGYTF.

V usage is TRBV6-1 and J usage is TRBJ2-1, with TRBD1 matching over 8 bases. The ends lost 4 bases at V and 8 bases at J; junction bases unmatched: 10. CDR1 MNHNS and CDR2 SASEGT come from the germline V gene. This CDR3 is built from 15 residues. The CDR3 DNA is TGTGCCAGCAGTGCCCGACAGGGGCGAGTGGATGAGCAGTTCTTC. Translating gives CASSARQGRVDEQFF.

The chain has TRBV4-2 and TRBJ2-5, with 15 bases identical to TRBD2. Germline lookup yields CDR1 LGHNA and CDR2 YNFKEQ. The V and J ends lost 0 bases and 2 bases, in that order; junction bases with no gene match: 1. The CDR3 is 17 amino acids. CDR3 in DNA: TGTGCCAGCAGCCAAGATGGGACTAGCGGGGGGCAAGAGACCCAGTACTTC. It encodes CASSQDGTSGGQETQYF.

The rearrangement joins TRBV19 to TRBJ2-1; D not resolved. The germline V and J ends were trimmed by 6 bases and 10 bases, with 22 bases remaining between them. The germline V gene encodes CDR1 LNHDA and CDR2 SQIVND (reference sequence). The CDR3 extends over 15 amino acids. The CDR3, as DNA: TGTGCCAGTAGCCCTGTTACAAATCGTAAGAAAGAGCAGTTCTTC. It codes for CASSPVTNRKKEQFF.

The V call is TRBV6-1, the J call TRBJ1-1; D is possibly TRBD1 (5 bases). CDR1 is MNHNS and CDR2 is SASEGT in the germline V gene. CDR3 length: 15 amino acids. V gave up 5 bases and J gave up 4 bases, with 17 bases separating them. The CDR3: CASSSHPQGTTEAFF. The CDR3 DNA sequence: TGTGCCAGCAGTTCCCATCCGCAGGGTACCACTGAAGCTTTCTTT.